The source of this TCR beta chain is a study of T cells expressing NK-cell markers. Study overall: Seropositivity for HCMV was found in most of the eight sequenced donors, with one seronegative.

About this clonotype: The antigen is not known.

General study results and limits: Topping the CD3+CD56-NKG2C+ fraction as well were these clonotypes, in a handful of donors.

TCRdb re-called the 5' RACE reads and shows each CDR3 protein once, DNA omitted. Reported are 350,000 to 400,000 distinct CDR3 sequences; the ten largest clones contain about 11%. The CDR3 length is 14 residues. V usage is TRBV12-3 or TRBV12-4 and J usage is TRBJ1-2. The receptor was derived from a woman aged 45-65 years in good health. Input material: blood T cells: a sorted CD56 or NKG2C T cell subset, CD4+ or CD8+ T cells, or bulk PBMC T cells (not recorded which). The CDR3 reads CASRSPTELYGYTF.